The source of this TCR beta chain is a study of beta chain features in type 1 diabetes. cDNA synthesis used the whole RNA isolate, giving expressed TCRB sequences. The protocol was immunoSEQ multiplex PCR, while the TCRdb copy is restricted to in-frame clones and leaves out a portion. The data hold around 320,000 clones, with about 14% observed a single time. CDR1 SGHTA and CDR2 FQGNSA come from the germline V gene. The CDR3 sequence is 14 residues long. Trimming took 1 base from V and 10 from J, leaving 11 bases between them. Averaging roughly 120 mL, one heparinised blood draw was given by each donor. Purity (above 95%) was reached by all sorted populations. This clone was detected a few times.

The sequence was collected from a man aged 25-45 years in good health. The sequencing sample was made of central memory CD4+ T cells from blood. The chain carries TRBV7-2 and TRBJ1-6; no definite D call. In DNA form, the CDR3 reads TGTGCCAGCAGCTTAGTCGGTGTTGCCTCACCCCTCCACTTT. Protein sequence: CASSLVGVASPLHF.